This T cell receptor beta chain was captured by sequencing in a study of vaccination and CD4 T cells after COVID-19. On the study more broadly: In the convalescent cohort, there were six males and four females, two of them Hispanic. Samples taken post-COVID came a median about 100 days after diagnosis, ranging from 35 to 161.

This clonotype occurred a few times. As yet, its antigen is unknown. Treatment indicated: roughly nine-day PBMC culture with coronavirus spike peptide pools or control peptides (ViraFEST assay). Under the ViraFEST approach, antigen-specific T cells were expanded with peptide pools and TCRs subsequently sequenced. V lost 6 bases to trimming and J lost 1 base; unmatched junction nucleotides: 10. CDR1 and CDR2 (germline): MGHDK, SYGVNS. This CDR3 has 16 amino acids. Sequencing of cultured CD4+ T cell DNA used the Oncomine TCR Beta short-read assay. Genomic DNA extraction was carried out from cultured CD4+ T cells. TCRdb re-called the PCR reads through MiXCR, storing one row per CDR3 protein. This table has approximately 8,300 distinct CDR3 sequences, about two thirds appearing once.

This specimen consisted of cultured CD4+ T cells from blood, obtained after SARS-CoV-2 vaccination. The chain recombines TRBV25-1 with TRBJ1-1; 8 nucleotides match TRBD1. The TCR sequence derives from a human donor with COVID-19. The CDR3 is CASRLTGAGGNTEAFF. For the CDR3, the DNA is TGTGCCAGCAGGCTGACAGGGGCAGGTGGGAACACTGAAGCTTTCTTT.